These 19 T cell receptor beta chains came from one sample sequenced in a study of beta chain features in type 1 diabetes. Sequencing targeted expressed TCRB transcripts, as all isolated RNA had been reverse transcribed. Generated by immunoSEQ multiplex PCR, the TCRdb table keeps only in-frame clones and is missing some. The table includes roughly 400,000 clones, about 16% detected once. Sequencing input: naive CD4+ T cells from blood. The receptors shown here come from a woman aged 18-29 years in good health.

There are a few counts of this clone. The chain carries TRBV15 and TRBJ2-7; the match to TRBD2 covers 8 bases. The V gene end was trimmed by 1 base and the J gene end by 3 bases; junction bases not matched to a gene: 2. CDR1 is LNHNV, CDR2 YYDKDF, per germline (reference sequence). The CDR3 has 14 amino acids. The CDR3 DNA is TGTGCCACCAGCAGAGGCGGGGGGTACTACGAGCAGTACTTC. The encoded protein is CATSRGGGYYEQYF.

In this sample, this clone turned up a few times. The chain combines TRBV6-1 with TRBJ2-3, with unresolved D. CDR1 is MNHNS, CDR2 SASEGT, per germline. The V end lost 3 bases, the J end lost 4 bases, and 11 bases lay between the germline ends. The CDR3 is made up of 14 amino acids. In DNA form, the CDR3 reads TGTGCCAGCAGTGATTTAGAAGCTGCAGATACGCAGTATTTT. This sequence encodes CASSDLEAADTQYF.

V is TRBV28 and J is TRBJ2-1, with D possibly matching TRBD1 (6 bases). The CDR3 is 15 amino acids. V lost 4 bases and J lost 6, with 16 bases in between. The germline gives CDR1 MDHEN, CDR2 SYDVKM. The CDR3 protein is CASSSFIQGSNEQFF. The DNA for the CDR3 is TGTGCCAGCAGTTCATTTATACAGGGATCCAATGAGCAGTTCTTC.

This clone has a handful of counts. The CDR3 coding sequence is TGTGCCAGCAGCGGGGGGACACTTAGAGGGGAGACCCAGTACTTC. Encoded protein: CASSGGTLRGETQYF. V usage is TRBV9 and J usage is TRBJ2-5; a possible D gene is TRBD1 (6 bases). CDR1 and CDR2 from the germline V gene are SGDLS and YYNGEE. Trimming left V 3 bases short and J 5 bases short, with 17 bases between. The CDR3 extends over 15 amino acids.

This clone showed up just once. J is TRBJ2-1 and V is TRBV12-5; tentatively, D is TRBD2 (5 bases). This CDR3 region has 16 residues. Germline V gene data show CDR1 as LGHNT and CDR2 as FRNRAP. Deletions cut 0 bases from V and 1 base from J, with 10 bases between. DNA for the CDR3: TGTGCTAGTGGTTTGGTACGGGATGGGTCCTACAATGAGCAGTTCTTC. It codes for CASGLVRDGSYNEQFF.

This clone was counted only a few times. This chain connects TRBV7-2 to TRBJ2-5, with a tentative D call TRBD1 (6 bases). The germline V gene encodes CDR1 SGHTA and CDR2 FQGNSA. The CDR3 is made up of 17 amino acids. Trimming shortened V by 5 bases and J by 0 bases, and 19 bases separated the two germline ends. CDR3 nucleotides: TGTGCCAGCAGCAAGACCTTAGCGAGGGGGTACCAAGAGACCCAGTACTTC. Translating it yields CASSKTLARGYQETQYF.

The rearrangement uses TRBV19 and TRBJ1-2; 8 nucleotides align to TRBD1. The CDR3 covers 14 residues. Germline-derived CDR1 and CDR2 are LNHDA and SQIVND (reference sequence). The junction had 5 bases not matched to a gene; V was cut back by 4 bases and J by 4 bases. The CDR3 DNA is TGTGCCAGTAGTACCCGGGACAGGAGCTATGGCTACACCTTC. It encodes CASSTRDRSYGYTF. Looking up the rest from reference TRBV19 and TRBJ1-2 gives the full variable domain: DGGITQSPKYLFRKEGQNVTLSCEQNLNHDAMYWYRQDPGQGLRLIYYSQIVNDFQKGDIAEGYSVSREKKESFPLTVTSAQKNPTAFYLCASSTRDRSYGYTFGSGTRLTVV.

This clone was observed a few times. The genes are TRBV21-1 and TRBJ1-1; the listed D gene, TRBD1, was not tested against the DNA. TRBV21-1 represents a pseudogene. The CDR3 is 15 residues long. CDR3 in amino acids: CASSLQGAKDTEAFF. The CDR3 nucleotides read TGTGCCAGCAGCTTACAGGGCGCAAAGGACACTGAAGCTTTCTTT.

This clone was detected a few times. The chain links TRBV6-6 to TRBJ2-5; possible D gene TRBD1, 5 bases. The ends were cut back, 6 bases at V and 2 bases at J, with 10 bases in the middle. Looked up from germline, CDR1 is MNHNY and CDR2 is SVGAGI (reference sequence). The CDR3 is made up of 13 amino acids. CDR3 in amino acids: CASRQDSQETQYF. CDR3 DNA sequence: TGTGCCAGCAGGCAAGACAGTCAAGAGACCCAGTACTTC.

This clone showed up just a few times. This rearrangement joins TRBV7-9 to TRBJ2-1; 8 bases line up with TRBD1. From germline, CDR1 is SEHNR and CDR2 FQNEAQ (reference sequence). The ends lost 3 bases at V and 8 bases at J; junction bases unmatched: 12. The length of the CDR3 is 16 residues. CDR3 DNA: TGTGCCAGCAGCTTGGGTTGGGCAGGGGGCTTGGATGAGCAGTTCTTC. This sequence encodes CASSLGWAGGLDEQFF.

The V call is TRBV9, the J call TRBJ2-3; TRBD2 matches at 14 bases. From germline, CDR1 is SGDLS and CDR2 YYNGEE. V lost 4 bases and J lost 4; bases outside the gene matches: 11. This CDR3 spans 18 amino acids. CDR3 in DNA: TGTGCCAGCAGCTTCACCGGGACTAGCGGGAGTCGGTCAGATACGCAGTATTTT. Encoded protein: CASSFTGTSGSRSDTQYF.

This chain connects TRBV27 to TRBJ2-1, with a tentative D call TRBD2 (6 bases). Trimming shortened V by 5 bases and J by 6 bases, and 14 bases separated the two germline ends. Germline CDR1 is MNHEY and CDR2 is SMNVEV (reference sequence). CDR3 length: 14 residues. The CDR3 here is CASSPRGNPNEQFF. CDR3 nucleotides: TGTGCCAGCAGTCCCCGGGGGAATCCCAATGAGCAGTTCTTC.

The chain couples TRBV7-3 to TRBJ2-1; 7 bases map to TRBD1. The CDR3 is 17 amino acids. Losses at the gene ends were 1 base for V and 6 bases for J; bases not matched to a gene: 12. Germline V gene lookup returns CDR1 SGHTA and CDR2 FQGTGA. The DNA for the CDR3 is TGTGCCAGCAGCTTAAAGGGACAGCCAGGTTTTCTCAATGAGCAGTTCTTC. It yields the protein CASSLKGQPGFLNEQFF.

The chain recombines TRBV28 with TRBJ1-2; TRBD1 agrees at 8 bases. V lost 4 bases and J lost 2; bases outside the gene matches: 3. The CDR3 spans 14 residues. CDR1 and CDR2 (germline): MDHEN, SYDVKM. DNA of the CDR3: TGTGCCAGCAGTTCGGGACAGGCAAACTATGGCTACACCTTC. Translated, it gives CASSSGQANYGYTF.

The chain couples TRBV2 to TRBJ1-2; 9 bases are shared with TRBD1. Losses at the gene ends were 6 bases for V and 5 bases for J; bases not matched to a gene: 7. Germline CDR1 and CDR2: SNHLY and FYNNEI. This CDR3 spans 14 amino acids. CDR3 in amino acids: CASSDRGFGYGYTF. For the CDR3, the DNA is TGTGCCAGCAGCGACAGGGGGTTTGGTTATGGCTACACCTTC.

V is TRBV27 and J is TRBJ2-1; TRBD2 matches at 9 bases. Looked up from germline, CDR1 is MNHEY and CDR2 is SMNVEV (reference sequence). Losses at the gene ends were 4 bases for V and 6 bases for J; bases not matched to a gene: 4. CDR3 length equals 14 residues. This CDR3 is CASSSGLASNEQFF. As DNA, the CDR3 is TGTGCCAGCAGTTCGGGACTAGCTAGCAATGAGCAGTTCTTC.

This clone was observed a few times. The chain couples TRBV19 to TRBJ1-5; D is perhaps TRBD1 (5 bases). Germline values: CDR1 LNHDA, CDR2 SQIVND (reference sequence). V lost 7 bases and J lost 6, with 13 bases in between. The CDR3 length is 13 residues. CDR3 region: CASTIGGGQPQHF. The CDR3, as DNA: TGTGCCAGTACCATCGGCGGGGGTCAGCCCCAGCATTTT.

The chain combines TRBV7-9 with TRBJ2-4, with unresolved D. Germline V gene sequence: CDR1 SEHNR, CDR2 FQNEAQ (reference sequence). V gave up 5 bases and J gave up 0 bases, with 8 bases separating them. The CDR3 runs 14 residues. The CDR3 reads CASSVRVAKNIQYF. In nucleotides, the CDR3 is TGTGCCAGCAGCGTCCGGGTAGCCAAAAACATTCAGTACTTC.

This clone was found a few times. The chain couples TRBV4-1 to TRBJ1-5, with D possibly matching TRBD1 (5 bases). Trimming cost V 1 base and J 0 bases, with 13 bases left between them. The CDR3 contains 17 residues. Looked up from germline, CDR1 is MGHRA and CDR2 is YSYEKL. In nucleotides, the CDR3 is TGCGCCAGCAGCCAAGGACAGCGCCTCGATAGCAATCAGCCCCAGCATTTT. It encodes CASSQGQRLDSNQPQHF.